This T cell receptor (beta chain) derives from a study of shared T cell receptors in the human thymus (dated by TCRdb to the early 2020s). In the study overall: The study examined how the human thymus generates shared, self-reactive T-cell receptor alpha chains.

The library relied on the immunoSEQ multiplex PCR assay. This is the immuneACCESS table as TCRdb keeps it, with only in-frame sequences that have V and J called. A part of the clones is gone; compared with another copy, unresolved V genes explain less than half, and the rest is unexplained. This sample gives some 700,000 clones in total; roughly 88% of them show up just once. The ten largest clones add up to roughly 0.0097% of the sample. The germline V gene (reference sequence) yields SGHNT for CDR1 and YYREEE for CDR2. The cysteine opens and the phenylalanine closes a CDR3 of 19 amino acids. Only the CDR3 portion is preserved as DNA: 57 bases, with reading frame beginning at the first base. From V the trimming removes 4 bases and from J it removes 0 bases, while the gene matches leave 18 bases of the junction unaccounted for. For this clone: Its antigen specificity is not known. No qualities accompany the bases; no much larger clone lies one base away.

This sample was also put to use in a study of human thymus T cells. Looking at the second paper: Immunologically healthy infants undergoing open corrective cardiac surgery for congenital heart defects in Finland were used as donors. Thymus tissue was obtained as surgical resects removed during corrective cardiac surgery. Usage of V and J gene segments appeared to be biased in both the thymic and the peripheral blood repertoires. Highly overlapping thymic TCR repertoires among unrelated individuals were reported in the related research. The study described the TCR alpha and beta repertoires in under ten infant thymus samples and a handful of matching peripheral blood samples. Donor ages ranged from about 7 to 244 days, and the cohort comprised over five male and a couple of female infants. Thymocytes were mechanically released from the tissue and were stored as pellets of roughly 9.5-30 million cells at -70 degrees C. A QIAsymphony instrument was used to extract genomic DNA from the frozen cell pellets. The immunoSEQ multiplex PCR assay was used to amplify the TCRB and TCRAD loci from a standardized amount of quality-controlled genomic DNA. Amplicons spanned the V(D)J region at a length sufficient to cover the CDR3 and identify V and J genes. Amplicon sequencing was performed on an Illumina platform through the commercial immunoSEQ service. Corrections for primer bias and sequencing errors followed previously described methods, while TCRAD and TCRB definitions were based on the IMGT database. Analysis of the repertoires was done with immunoSEQ Analyzer 3.0 and VDJTools and included basic statistics, V/J segment usage, diversity estimates, rarefaction and pairwise overlap. To estimate diversity, the Chao1, ChaoE, Efron-Thisted, Shannon and inverse Simpson indices were applied, and diversity was also estimated on datasets down-sampled to the smallest sample. Repertoire overlap was assessed by strict matching of CDR3 nucleotide sequence, V gene and J gene, and clustering was done by Jaccard-based multidimensional scaling. On average, thymus samples gave 750,000 to 1,000,000 unique TCRB clonotypes, whereas blood samples gave about 84,000.

The chain is assembled from TRBV5-4 and TRBJ2-7; TRBD2 lines up with 8 middle nucleotides. This clonotype was obtained from a boy under two years old with a congenital heart defect. Donor details come from another sample of the same person, matched by shared clones. Sequencing input: thymocytes. The CDR3 is CASSRSRGGSGGFSYEQYF. The DNA is TGTGCCAGCAGCCGGAGCAGGGGAGGGAGCGGGGGCTTCTCCTACGAGCAGTACTTC.